This T cell receptor beta chain was identified during a study of blood T cell repertoires in COVID-19. V lost 7 bases to trimming and J lost 9 bases, with 12 bases between them. This CDR3 comprises 11 residues. From germline, CDR1 is SNHLY and CDR2 FYNNEI. This clone has just one count. Sequencing was performed with immunoSEQ multiplex PCR; in TCRdb, only in-frame clones are kept and a portion is missing. The repertoire includes about 370,000 clones, roughly nine tenths of them detected once, and about 1% sits in the top ten. The sample taken for sequencing was PBMCs or T cells enriched from blood (not recorded which). The origin of this receptor is a man aged 18 to 30 who had recovered from COVID-19. The chain employs TRBV2 and TRBJ1-1; the D is unclear. DNA for the CDR3: TGTGCCAGCACCGGAGAAGAGAAAGCTTTCTTT. It yields the protein CASTGEEKAFF.